The 14 T cell receptor beta chains presented below share a single source sample, sequenced in a study of metastatic and nonmetastatic thyroid tumors. TCRdb re-called clones from the PCR reads using MiXCR. The data hold some 21,000 clones, with about a quarter observed a single time. Thyroid surgery was preceded by no treatment in any patient. Sequencing input: blood. The origin of the receptors is a male donor with papillary thyroid cancer or a benign thyroid nodule (not recorded which). Some clones in this sample may be carry-over from other donors' samples.

This chain joins TRBV11-3 and TRBJ1-3; 10 bases match TRBD1. The germline V gene encodes CDR1 SGHNT and CDR2 YENEEA. This CDR3 is built from 14 residues. Unmatched junction bases numbered 3, after V lost 3 bases and J lost 7 bases. CDR3 protein: CASSFRDRGNTIYF. In DNA, the CDR3 is TGTGCCAGCAGCTTCCGGGACAGGGGCAACACCATATATTTT.

This clone is termed medium-sized. For the CDR3, the DNA is TGTGCCAGCAGTTCTCGGAGGGGGTGGGGCAATCAGCCCCAGCATTTT. This gives the protein CASSSRRGWGNQPQHF. This chain uses TRBV27 with TRBJ1-5; a possible D gene is TRBD1 (6 bases). The CDR3 has 16 amino acids. CDR1 is MNHEY, CDR2 SMNVEV, per germline (reference sequence). Trimming pared 4 bases from V and 2 bases from J, leaving 15 bases between.

The chain joins TRBV9 to TRBJ1-2; D is perhaps TRBD1 (6 bases). Germline values: CDR1 SGDLS, CDR2 YYNGEE. The V and J ends lost 0 bases and 7 bases respectively, with 13 bases between them. The CDR3 has 14 residues. The CDR3, as DNA: TGTGCCAGCAGCGTAGAGGGGGGCCGGTTTGGCTACACCTTC. Protein: CASSVEGGRFGYTF.

The chain links TRBV6-5 to TRBJ1-2; the D gene is possibly TRBD1 (6 bases). Trimming cost V 2 bases and J 8 bases, with 9 bases left between them. The CDR3 contains 12 residues. The germline V gene has CDR1 MNHEY and CDR2 SVGAGI. The DNA for the CDR3 is TGTGCCAGCAGTTACGGGGGCGGCGGCTACACCTTC. Translation gives CASSYGGGGYTF.

The J gene is TRBJ1-3, the V gene TRBV7-6, with TRBD1 as a possible D gene (5 bases). The length of the CDR3 is 16 residues. The germline gives CDR1 SGHVS, CDR2 FNYEAQ. V shed 2 bases and J shed 3 bases, with 14 bases lying between them. The CDR3 coding sequence is TGTGCCAGCAGCTTAAATCGGCAGGGAGGTGGAAACACCATATATTTT. Protein product: CASSLNRQGGGNTIYF.

At least ten counts were recorded for this clone. The chain employs TRBV5-1 and TRBJ2-2; perhaps TRBD1 as D (6 bases). The CDR3 is 15 amino acids. V lost 2 bases to trimming and J lost 3 bases, with 11 bases between them. Germline CDR1 and CDR2: SGHRS and YFSETQ. The CDR3: CASSFRAGDTGELFF. DNA of the CDR3: TGCGCCAGCAGCTTCAGGGCAGGGGACACCGGGGAGCTGTTTTTT.

The chain recombines TRBV28 with TRBJ2-3; TRBD1 aligns across 8 bases. The germline V gene has CDR1 MDHEN and CDR2 SYDVKM. This CDR3 has 18 amino acids. With 2 bases clipped from V and 2 bases from J, the junction kept 12 bases outside the gene matches. The CDR3, as DNA: TGTGCCAGCAGTTTACTAGGGACAGGAACTAGTGTCACAGATACGCAGTATTTT. Translating it yields CASSLLGTGTSVTDTQYF.

This chain uses TRBV7-3 with TRBJ2-1; D is tentatively TRBD1 or TRBD2 (5 bases each). CDR1 is SGHTA, CDR2 FQGTGA, per germline. The CDR3 loop spans 14 amino acids. The V gene lost 4 bases and the J gene lost 11 bases, with 18 bases spanning the gap. The CDR3 protein is CASSSSASQGQQFF. The DNA of the CDR3 is TGTGCCAGCAGCTCAAGCGCTAGCCAGGGCCAGCAGTTCTTC.

By sample fraction, this clone is medium-sized. V is TRBV28 and J is TRBJ1-2; the D is unclear. CDR1 is MDHEN, CDR2 SYDVKM, per germline. This CDR3 is 11 amino acids long. V dropped 7 bases and J dropped 4 bases, with 7 bases sitting between them. CDR3 residues: CASTPGYGYTF. The CDR3 DNA follows: TGTGCCAGCACCCCTGGCTATGGCTACACCTTC.

This clone was seen a few times. V usage is TRBV6-1 and J usage is TRBJ2-3, with 13 bases identical to TRBD2. Germline trimming cut 3 bases from V and 4 bases from J; bases unmatched to any gene: 4. Germline values: CDR1 MNHNS, CDR2 SASEGT. This CDR3 region has 16 residues. The CDR3 DNA follows: TGTGCCAGCAGTGAGTCCGGACTAGCGGGAGCAGATACGCAGTATTTT. It yields the protein CASSESGLAGADTQYF.

This clone was counted at least ten times. V gene TRBV10-3 combines with J gene TRBJ2-3; no reliable D call. The V end was cut by 0 bases, the J end by 3 bases, with 10 bases between. The CDR3 has 15 amino acids. Germline CDR1 is ENHRY and CDR2 is SYGVKD. The CDR3 region has the DNA TGTGCCATCAGTGAGTCAGGGCCAGCAACAGATACGCAGTATTTT. Translating it yields CAISESGPATDTQYF.

This clone is medium-sized by share. The chain recombines TRBV30 with TRBJ2-3; 11 nucleotides match TRBD2. J was trimmed by 4 bases and V by 3 bases; bases with no gene match: 6. The CDR3 is 15 residues long. The germline CDR1 and CDR2 sequences are GTSNPN and SVGIG (reference sequence). Written as DNA, the CDR3 is TGTGCCTGGAGAAGGCTAGCGGGAGGTGCAGATACGCAGTATTTT. Translated, it gives CAWRRLAGGADTQYF.

The CDR3 bases are TGTGCCAGCAGCCAAGCCGGGAGTTCCTACAATGAGCAGTTCTTC. Translation gives CASSQAGSSYNEQFF. The chain employs TRBV4-2 and TRBJ2-1; TRBD2 is a possible D gene (6 bases). The CDR3 sequence is 15 residues long. Trimming stripped 1 base from V and 1 base from J, with 8 bases between. Germline loops: CDR1 LGHNA, CDR2 YNFKEQ.

By its share, this clone is medium-sized. The same CDR3 can be traced to other DNA sequences in this sample. V gene TRBV20-1 combines with J gene TRBJ2-3, with D unresolved. V dropped 6 bases and J dropped 8 bases, with 18 bases sitting between them. The length of the CDR3 is 13 residues. Per germline, CDR1 DFQATT and CDR2 SNEGSKA (reference sequence). The CDR3 loop reads CSAPNGPYRTQYF. Here the CDR3 DNA reads TGCAGTGCCCCAAATGGACCTTACCGTACGCAGTATTTT.